The subject of this entry is one TCR beta chain. As yet, its antigen is unknown. The data derive from a study of cytomegalovirus exposure and HLA in healthy donors. Study-level points and caveats: Common viral pathogens seemed, in a later analysis, to connect with several of the most significant clusters. In an earlier analysis, in 540 or so donors, most V segments appeared productive either ~90% or ~30% of the time.

The study ran its PCR with 60 Vbeta and 13 Jbeta primers. This table comes from immunoSEQ multiplex PCR, and its TCRdb copy is limited to in-frame clones, with some not included. The table includes about 130,000 clones, 70% to 80% detected once. Per the germline V gene, CDR1 is SGHTA and CDR2 is FQGNSA. This CDR3 has 13 residues. V was pared by 3 bases and J by 6 bases, with 8 bases between. This sequence originates from a man in his forties in good health and CMV-seronegative. The chain joins TRBV7-2 to TRBJ1-4, with D hard to call. The specimen sequenced was PBMCs. The chain's CDR3 is CASSFSMYEKLFF. In DNA form, the CDR3 reads TGTGCCAGCAGCTTTTCCATGTATGAAAAACTGTTTTTT.